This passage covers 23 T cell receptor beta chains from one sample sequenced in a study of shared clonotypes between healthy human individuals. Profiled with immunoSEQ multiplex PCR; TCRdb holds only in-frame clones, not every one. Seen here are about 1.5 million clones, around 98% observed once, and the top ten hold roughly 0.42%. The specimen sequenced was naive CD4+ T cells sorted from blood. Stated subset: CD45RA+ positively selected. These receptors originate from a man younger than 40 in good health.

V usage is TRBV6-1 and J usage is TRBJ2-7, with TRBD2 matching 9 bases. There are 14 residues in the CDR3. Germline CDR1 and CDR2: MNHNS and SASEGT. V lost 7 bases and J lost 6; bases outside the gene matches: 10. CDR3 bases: TGTGCCAGCACCCAGACTAGCGGCGCGGGCGAGCAGTACTTC. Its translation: CASTQTSGAGEQYF.

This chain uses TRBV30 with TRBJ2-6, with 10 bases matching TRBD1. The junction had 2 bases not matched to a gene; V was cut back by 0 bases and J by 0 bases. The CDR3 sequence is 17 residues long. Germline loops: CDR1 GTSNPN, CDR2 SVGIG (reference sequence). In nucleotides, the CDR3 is TGTGCCTGGAGTGTACGGACAGGGGGCTCTGGGGCCAACGTCCTGACTTTC. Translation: CAWSVRTGGSGANVLTF.

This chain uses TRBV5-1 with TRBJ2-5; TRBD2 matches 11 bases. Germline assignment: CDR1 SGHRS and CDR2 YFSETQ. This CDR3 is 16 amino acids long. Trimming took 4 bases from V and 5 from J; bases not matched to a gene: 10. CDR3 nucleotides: TGCGCCAGCAGCCAGGGACTAGCGGAGGGCGGGGAGACCCAGTACTTC. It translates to CASSQGLAEGGETQYF.

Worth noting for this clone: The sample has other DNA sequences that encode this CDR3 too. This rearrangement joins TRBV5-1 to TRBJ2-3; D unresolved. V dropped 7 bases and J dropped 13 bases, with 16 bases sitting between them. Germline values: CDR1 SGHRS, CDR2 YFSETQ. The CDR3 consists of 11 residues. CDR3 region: CASGWVGPEYF. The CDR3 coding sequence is TGCGCCAGCGGATGGGTTGGGCCTGAGTATTTT.

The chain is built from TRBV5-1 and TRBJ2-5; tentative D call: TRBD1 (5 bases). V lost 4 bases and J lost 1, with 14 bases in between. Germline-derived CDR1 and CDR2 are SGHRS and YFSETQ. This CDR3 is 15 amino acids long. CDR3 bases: TGCGCCAGCAGCCGGCAGGGATGGGGCCAAGAGACCCAGTACTTC. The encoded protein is CASSRQGWGQETQYF.

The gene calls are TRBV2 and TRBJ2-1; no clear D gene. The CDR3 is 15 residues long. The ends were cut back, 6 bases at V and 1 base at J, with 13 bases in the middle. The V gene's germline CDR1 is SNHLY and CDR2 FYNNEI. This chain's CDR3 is CASSRQEVSYNEQFF. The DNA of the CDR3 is TGTGCCAGCAGCCGCCAAGAGGTGTCCTACAATGAGCAGTTCTTC.

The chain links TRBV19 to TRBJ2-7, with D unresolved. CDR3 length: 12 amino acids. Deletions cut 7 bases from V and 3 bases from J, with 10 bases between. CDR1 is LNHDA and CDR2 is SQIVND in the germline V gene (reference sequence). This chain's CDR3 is CASTSSSYEQYF. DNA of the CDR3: TGTGCCAGTACTTCTTCGAGCTACGAGCAGTACTTC.

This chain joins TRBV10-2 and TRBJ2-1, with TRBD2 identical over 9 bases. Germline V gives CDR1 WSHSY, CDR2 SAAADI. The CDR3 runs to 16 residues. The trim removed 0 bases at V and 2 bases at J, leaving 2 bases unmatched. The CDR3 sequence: CASSESGGRAYNEQFF. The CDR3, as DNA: TGCGCCAGCAGTGAGTCAGGCGGGAGGGCCTACAATGAGCAGTTCTTC.

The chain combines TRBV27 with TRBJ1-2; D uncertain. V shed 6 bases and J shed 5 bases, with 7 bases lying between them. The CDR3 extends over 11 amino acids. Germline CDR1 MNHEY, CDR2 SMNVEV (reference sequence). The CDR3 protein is CASSHPYGYTF. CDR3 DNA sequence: TGTGCCAGCAGCCACCCTTATGGCTACACCTTC.

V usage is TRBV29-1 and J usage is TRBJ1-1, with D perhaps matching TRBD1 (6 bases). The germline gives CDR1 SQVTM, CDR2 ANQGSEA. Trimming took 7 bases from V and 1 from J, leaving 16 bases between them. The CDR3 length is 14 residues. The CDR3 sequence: CSGGQSRKNTEAFF. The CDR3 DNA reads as TGCAGCGGGGGGCAGAGTCGCAAGAACACTGAAGCTTTCTTT.

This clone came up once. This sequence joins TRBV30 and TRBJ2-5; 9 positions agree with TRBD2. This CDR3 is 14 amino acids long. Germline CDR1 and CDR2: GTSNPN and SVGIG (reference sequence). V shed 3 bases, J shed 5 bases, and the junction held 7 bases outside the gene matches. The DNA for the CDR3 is TGTGCCTGGAGAGGCGGGAGGGCCTGGGAGACCCAGTACTTC. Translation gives CAWRGGRAWETQYF.

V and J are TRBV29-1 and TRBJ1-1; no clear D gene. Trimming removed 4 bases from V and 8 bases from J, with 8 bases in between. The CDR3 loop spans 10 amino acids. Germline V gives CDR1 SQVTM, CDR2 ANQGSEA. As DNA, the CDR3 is TGCAGCGTTGTTGGGCCCGAAGCTTTCTTT. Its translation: CSVVGPEAFF.

The CDR3 spells CASSLGAQGGGNEQFF. CDR3 in DNA: TGTGCCAGCAGCTTAGGGGCACAGGGTGGTGGCAATGAGCAGTTCTTC. J is TRBJ2-1 and V is TRBV7-6, with D perhaps TRBD1 (6 bases). The CDR3 has 16 residues. Germline-derived CDR1 and CDR2 are SGHVS and FNYEAQ. Trimming took off 1 base at V and 6 bases at J, with 16 bases between the two ends.

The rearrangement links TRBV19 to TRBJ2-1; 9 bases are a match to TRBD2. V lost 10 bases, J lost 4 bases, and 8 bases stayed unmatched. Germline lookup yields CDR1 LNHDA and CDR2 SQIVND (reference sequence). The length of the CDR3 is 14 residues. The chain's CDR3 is CATQDSGRYNEQFF. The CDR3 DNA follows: TGTGCCACCCAGGATAGCGGGAGATACAATGAGCAGTTCTTC.

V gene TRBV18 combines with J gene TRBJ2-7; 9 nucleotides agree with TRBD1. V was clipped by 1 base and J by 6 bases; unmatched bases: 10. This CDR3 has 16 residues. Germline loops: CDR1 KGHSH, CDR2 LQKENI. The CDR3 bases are TGTGCCAGCTCACCACTTCCGGGACAGGGAGGGGGCGAGCAGTACTTC. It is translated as CASSPLPGQGGGEQYF.

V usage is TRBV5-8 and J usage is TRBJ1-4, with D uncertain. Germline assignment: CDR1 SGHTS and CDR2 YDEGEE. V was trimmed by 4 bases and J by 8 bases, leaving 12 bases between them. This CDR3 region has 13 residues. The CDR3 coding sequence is TGTGCCAGCAGCCGCCCACCGGGGGAAAAACTGTTTTTT. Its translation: CASSRPPGEKLFF.

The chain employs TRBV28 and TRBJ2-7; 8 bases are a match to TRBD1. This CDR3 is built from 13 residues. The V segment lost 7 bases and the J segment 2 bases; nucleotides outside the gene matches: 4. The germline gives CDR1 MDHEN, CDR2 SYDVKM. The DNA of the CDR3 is TGTGCCAGCACCGGACAGGGACCCTACGAGCAGTACTTC. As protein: CASTGQGPYEQYF.

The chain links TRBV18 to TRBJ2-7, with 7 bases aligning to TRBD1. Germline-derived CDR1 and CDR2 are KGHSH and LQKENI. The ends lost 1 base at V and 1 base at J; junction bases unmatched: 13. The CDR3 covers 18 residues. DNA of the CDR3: TGTGCCAGCTCACCACAACCTCAGACAGGGATCGGGTCCTACGAGCAGTACTTC. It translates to CASSPQPQTGIGSYEQYF.

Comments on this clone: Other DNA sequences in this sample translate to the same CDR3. CDR3 protein: CASSLRLAGSYNEQFF. CDR3 bases: TGTGCCAGCAGCCTAAGACTAGCGGGTTCCTACAATGAGCAGTTCTTC. The rearrangement links TRBV5-5 to TRBJ2-1, with TRBD2 identical over 10 bases. Germline CDR1 reads SGHKS; CDR2 reads YYEKEE (reference sequence). V shed 4 bases, J shed 1 base, and the junction held 5 bases outside the gene matches. The CDR3 is 16 residues long.

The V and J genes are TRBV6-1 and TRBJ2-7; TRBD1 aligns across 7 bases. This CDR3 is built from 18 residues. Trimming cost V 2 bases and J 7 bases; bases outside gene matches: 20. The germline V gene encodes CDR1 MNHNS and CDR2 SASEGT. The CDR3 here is CASSEQVRQGNKQGEQYF. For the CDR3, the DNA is TGTGCCAGCAGTGAACAGGTCCGACAGGGTAATAAGCAGGGTGAGCAGTACTTC.

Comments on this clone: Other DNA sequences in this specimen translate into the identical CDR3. The CDR3 is CASSPPLAGSYNEQFF. CDR3 nucleotides: TGTGCCAGCTCACCACCGCTAGCGGGCTCCTACAATGAGCAGTTCTTC. The rearrangement joins TRBV18 to TRBJ2-1, with 8 bases aligning to TRBD2. CDR1 and CDR2 (germline): KGHSH, LQKENI. The CDR3 consists of 16 residues. V shed 0 bases, J shed 0 bases, and the junction held 1 base outside the gene matches.

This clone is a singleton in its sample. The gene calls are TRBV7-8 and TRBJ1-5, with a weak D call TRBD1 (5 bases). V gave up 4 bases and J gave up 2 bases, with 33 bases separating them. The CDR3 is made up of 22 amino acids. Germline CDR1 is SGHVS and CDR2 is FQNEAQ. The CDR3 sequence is CASSSRNFGTPGTPFGNQPQHF. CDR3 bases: TGTGCCAGCAGCTCAAGGAACTTCGGGACCCCGGGGACCCCTTTCGGCAATCAGCCCCAGCATTTT.

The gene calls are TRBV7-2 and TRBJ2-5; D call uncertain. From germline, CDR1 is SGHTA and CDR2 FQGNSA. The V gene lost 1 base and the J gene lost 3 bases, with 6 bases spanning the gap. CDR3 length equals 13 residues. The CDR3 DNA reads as TGTGCCAGCAGCTTAGTATCCAAAGAGACCCAGTACTTC. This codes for CASSLVSKETQYF.